The present entry profiles one T cell receptor (beta chain) with its context. The antigen remains unidentified. The sample belongs to a study of T-cell reconstitution after alpha-beta-depleted transplantation in children. Study-level findings and limits: Where alpha-beta T cells came from about two months after transplant was reportedly several hundred expanded graft clones. T-cell numbers and diversity, one year after transplant, stemmed largely from T cells that were newly produced.

Researchers prepared the TCRbeta library using unique molecular identifiers, the study reports. Using its own MiXCR run on the PCR reads, TCRdb lists one record per CDR3 protein. The sample lists approximately 430,000 distinct CDR3 sequences, around 16% occurring once. The receptor's source is a boy younger than two who had a stem cell transplant for Wiskott-Aldrich syndrome, so the T cells may come from the graft donor. The starting material was PBMCs, mostly from graft donor cells, obtained 360 days after TCRalphabeta/CD19-depleted stem cell transplant.

The CDR3 bases are TGTGCCAGCAGTTTTCCGAAGGGGGCGGTTGGCTACACCTTC. Translated, it gives CASSFPKGAVGYTF. This sequence joins TRBV6-5 and TRBJ1-2; the match to TRBD1 covers 7 bases. Germline assignment: CDR1 MNHEY and CDR2 SVGAGI. The length of the CDR3 is 14 residues. Losses at the gene ends were 4 bases for V and 7 bases for J; bases not matched to a gene: 9.